The 23 T cell receptor beta chains listed next were all sequenced from one sample in a study of cytomegalovirus exposure and HLA in healthy donors. Vbeta (60) and Jbeta (13) primers were used in the PCR. The assay was immunoSEQ multiplex PCR, and TCRdb's table has in-frame clones only and misses some. This sample has 150,000 to 200,000 clones, with approximately 80% found just once. Sequencing used PBMCs. The origin of the receptors is a middle-aged woman in good health and CMV-seronegative.

The chain combines TRBV2 with TRBJ2-2; D possibly corresponds to TRBD2 (6 bases). The CDR3 is 14 amino acids. The ends were cut back, 4 bases at V and 2 bases at J, with 8 bases in the middle. Germline CDR1 is SNHLY and CDR2 is FYNNEI. CDR3 nucleotide sequence: TGTGCCAGCAGTGCCGGGACTAACACCGGGGAGCTGTTTTTT. As protein: CASSAGTNTGELFF.

This clone was found once. This chain joins TRBV10-3 and TRBJ2-7, with 13 bases matching TRBD2. Germline V CDR1 and CDR2: ENHRY, SYGVKD. This CDR3 contains 13 residues. V dropped 9 bases and J dropped 2; count of bases not matched to a gene: 1. The CDR3 DNA follows: TGTGCCATGGGACTAGCGGGAACCTACGAGCAGTACTTC. This gives the protein CAMGLAGTYEQYF.

The gene calls are TRBV7-2 and TRBJ2-2; 9 bases map to TRBD1. The J segment lost 6 bases and the V segment lost 5 bases, leaving 10 bases of the junction unmatched. The germline V gene has CDR1 SGHTA and CDR2 FQGNSA. CDR3 length: 16 residues. CDR3 in DNA: TGTGCCAGCAGCACAACCGGGACAGGGTGGGCCGGGGAGCTGTTTTTT. It translates to CASSTTGTGWAGELFF. The full variable domain, in which reference TRBV7-2 and TRBJ2-2 provide the parts outside the CDR3, is GAGVSQSPSNKVTEKGKDVELRCDPISGHTALYWYRQSLGQGLEFLIYFQGNSAPDKSGLPSDRFSAERTGGSVSTLTIQRTQQEDSAVYLCASSTTGTGWAGELFFGEGSRLTVL.

The chain uses TRBV19 and TRBJ2-1, with 9 nucleotides matching TRBD2. The CDR3 is 16 amino acids. Germline V gene lookup returns CDR1 LNHDA and CDR2 SQIVND (reference sequence). V dropped 0 bases and J dropped 4; count of bases not matched to a gene: 4. CDR3 protein: CASSIEGLAGYNEQFF. The CDR3 bases are TGTGCCAGTAGTATAGAAGGGCTAGCGGGATACAATGAGCAGTTCTTC.

The chain is built from TRBV18 and TRBJ2-3, with TRBD2 matching 15 bases. V shed 3 bases and J 3 bases; nucleotides not matched to a gene: 10. The CDR3 is made up of 19 amino acids. Per the germline V gene, CDR1 is KGHSH and CDR2 is LQKENI. The CDR3 bases are TGTGCCAGCTCACCGGACTGGAAGGGGACTAGCGGGAGGACAGATACGCAGTATTTT. As protein: CASSPDWKGTSGRTDTQYF.

V gene TRBV14 combines with J gene TRBJ2-7; D unclear. Germline V lookup: CDR1 SGHDN, CDR2 FVKESK. Trimming removed 1 base from V and 4 bases from J, with 17 bases in between. This CDR3 has 16 amino acids. For the CDR3, the DNA is TGTGCCAGCAGCCAAGTCTTTCCGACTGGCGATTACGAGCAGTACTTC. Translating gives CASSQVFPTGDYEQYF.

The rearrangement joins TRBV5-1 to TRBJ2-5; TRBD1 agrees at 8 bases. CDR3 size: 15 residues. Trimming took 4 bases from V and 4 from J; bases not matched to a gene: 9. CDR1 SGHRS and CDR2 YFSETQ come from the germline V gene. CDR3 sequence: CASSIRGLAGETQYF. As DNA, the CDR3 is TGCGCCAGCAGCATCAGGGGGCTAGCAGGAGAGACCCAGTACTTC.

V usage is TRBV18 and J usage is TRBJ2-1; D might be TRBD2 (5 bases). The CDR3 totals 17 residues. V lost 1 base and J lost 3, with 16 bases in between. The germline V gene has CDR1 KGHSH and CDR2 LQKENI. This CDR3 is CASSPQNLQTNYNEQFF. CDR3 DNA sequence: TGTGCCAGCTCACCACAAAATCTACAGACTAACTACAATGAGCAGTTCTTC.

Comments on this clone: Germline and junction disagree at one end, which may indicate a read error. The V gene is TRBV7-9, the J gene TRBJ2-3, with 8 bases identical to TRBD2. This CDR3 contains 16 residues. From germline, CDR1 is SEHNR and CDR2 FQNEAQ (reference sequence). The CDR3 sequence: CSSSFVGGGSTDTQYF. DNA for the CDR3: TGTTCCAGCAGCTTCGTCGGGGGGGGGAGTACAGATACGCAGTATTTT.

A few counts support this clone. This sequence joins TRBV7-6 and TRBJ1-1; 8 nucleotides match TRBD1. The V gene's germline CDR1 is SGHVS and CDR2 FNYEAQ. This CDR3 region has 16 residues. Trimming took 5 bases from V and 1 from J; bases not matched to a gene: 9. CDR3 sequence (DNA): TGTGCCAGCAGCGCCCAAGCCGGGACAGGGAACACTGAAGCTTTCTTT. Its protein is CASSAQAGTGNTEAFF.

In DNA form, the CDR3 reads TGTGCCAGCAGCTTGAAGCGGGAAATGGGGGGAGATACGCAGTATTTT. Translated, it gives CASSLKREMGGDTQYF. V is TRBV5-4 and J is TRBJ2-3, with 7 bases matching TRBD2. Germline CDR1 reads SGHNT; CDR2 reads YYREEE (reference sequence). The CDR3 has 16 residues. Trimming cost V 1 base and J 5 bases; bases outside gene matches: 10.

This clone showed up just once. The V gene is TRBV6-5, the J gene TRBJ2-5, with TRBD1 as a possible D gene (6 bases). The V and J ends lost 1 base and 4 bases respectively, with 13 bases between them. This CDR3 has 15 residues. CDR1 is MNHEY and CDR2 is SVGAGI in the germline V gene. The CDR3 loop reads CASSYYRESRETQYF. The CDR3 region has the DNA TGTGCCAGCAGTTACTACAGGGAATCGCGAGAGACCCAGTACTTC.

The rearrangement joins TRBV11-2 to TRBJ2-7; D gene uncertain. Trimming shortened V by 2 bases and J by 7 bases, and 18 bases separated the two germline ends. The CDR3 spans 15 residues. The V gene's germline CDR1 is SGHAT and CDR2 FQNNGV. The CDR3 protein is CASSLIQQLGKEQYF. The CDR3 region has the DNA TGTGCCAGCAGCTTAATCCAACAGTTGGGTAAGGAGCAGTACTTC.

J is TRBJ2-5 and V is TRBV7-8; 9 bases agree with TRBD2. The V and J ends lost 1 base and 3 bases, in that order; junction bases with no gene match: 6. CDR1 and CDR2 (germline): SGHVS, FQNEAQ. CDR3 length: 16 amino acids. CDR3 amino acids: CASSLGRGGREETQYF. The CDR3 nucleotides read TGTGCCAGCAGCTTAGGGCGGGGGGGCCGAGAAGAGACCCAGTACTTC.

V gene TRBV25-1 combines with J gene TRBJ2-4, with D tentatively TRBD2 (5 bases). Per germline, CDR1 MGHDK and CDR2 SYGVNS. V lost 5 bases and J lost 8, with 13 bases in between. This CDR3 comprises 13 residues. CDR3 region: CASSLGSGDIQYF. CDR3 sequence (DNA): TGTGCCAGCAGTTTGGGTTCCGGGGACATTCAGTACTTC. The full variable domain, rest sourced from reference TRBV25-1 and TRBJ2-4, is EADIYQTPRYLVIGTGKKITLECSQTMGHDKMYWYQQDPGMELHLIHYSYGVNSTEKGDLSSESTVSRIRTEHFPLTLESARPSHTSQYLCASSLGSGDIQYFGAGTRLSVL.

The chain carries TRBV5-1 and TRBJ2-6; weak D call: TRBD1 (6 bases). This CDR3 has 17 residues. V was shortened by 0 bases and J by 2 bases, with 12 bases between the two germline ends. The germline V gene encodes CDR1 SGHRS and CDR2 YFSETQ. The CDR3 sequence: CASSLGQGPAGANVLTF. The CDR3 coding sequence is TGCGCCAGCAGCTTGGGGCAGGGGCCGGCTGGGGCCAACGTCCTGACTTTC.

This clone has a single count. V gene TRBV6-4 combines with J gene TRBJ2-3, with unresolved D. The CDR3 loop spans 15 amino acids. V lost 0 bases and J lost 0, with 7 bases in between. The germline V gene encodes CDR1 MRHNA and CDR2 SNTAGT. The CDR3 DNA follows: TGTGCCAGCAGTGACTCAGCTGAAAGCACAGATACGCAGTATTTT. Protein: CASSDSAESTDTQYF.

Remarks on this clone: The junction differs from germline at one of its ends, possibly a read error. The rearrangement links TRBV6-6 to TRBJ2-3, with 7 bases aligning to TRBD2. Germline V lookup: CDR1 MNHNY, CDR2 SVGAGI (reference sequence). The length of the CDR3 is 16 residues. CDR3 amino acids: CAGSYSLAEVTDTQYF. The CDR3 DNA follows: TGTGCCGGCAGTTACTCGCTAGCGGAGGTAACAGATACGCAGTATTTT.

The chain uses TRBV16 and TRBJ2-7; 8 positions agree with TRBD1. CDR1 KGHSY and CDR2 FQNENV come from the germline V gene. The trim removed 2 bases at V and 6 bases at J, leaving 0 bases unmatched. This CDR3 is 12 amino acids long. The CDR3 sequence is CASSQTGGEQYF. As DNA, the CDR3 is TGTGCCAGCAGCCAAACAGGGGGCGAGCAGTACTTC.

Notes on this clone: Its ends do not fully match the called genes, so a read error is possible. This chain connects TRBV7-9 to TRBJ1-1; no clear D. The CDR3 contains 11 residues. Germline V lookup: CDR1 SEHNR, CDR2 FQNEAQ (reference sequence). The CDR3 nucleotides are TGTTCCAGCACCCGTGAGGCTGAAGCTTTCTTT. Its protein product is CSSTREAEAFF.

On this clone: The same CDR3 arises from other DNA sequences in this sample as well. This chain joins TRBV5-4 and TRBJ1-2; a weak D match, TRBD1 (6 bases). The CDR3 extends over 13 amino acids. Trimming left V 4 bases short and J 1 base short, with 8 bases between. CDR1 and CDR2 (germline): SGHNT, YYREEE (reference sequence). This CDR3 reads CASSPDSNYGYTF. CDR3 sequence (DNA): TGTGCCAGCAGCCCGGACAGTAACTATGGCTACACCTTC.

Details on this clone: The same CDR3 can be traced to other DNA sequences in this sample. The chain combines TRBV15 with TRBJ1-1; 9 bases fit TRBD1. V lost 2 bases, J lost 6 bases, and 10 bases stayed unmatched. The CDR3 is 16 residues long. CDR1 LNHNV and CDR2 YYDKDF come from the germline V gene (reference sequence). The CDR3 bases are TGTGCCACCAGCAGAAATCCGGGACAGGGATTTTCTGAAGCTTTCTTT. Translated: CATSRNPGQGFSEAFF.

This sequence joins TRBV28 and TRBJ2-3; 9 bases fit TRBD2. After removal of 8 bases from V and 4 bases from J, the junction contained 4 bases not matched to a gene. This CDR3 contains 13 residues. Per the germline V gene, CDR1 is MDHEN and CDR2 is SYDVKM. In DNA form, the CDR3 reads TGTGCCAGCGCGGGGGGGGACTCAGATACGCAGTATTTT. Translation: CASAGGDSDTQYF.